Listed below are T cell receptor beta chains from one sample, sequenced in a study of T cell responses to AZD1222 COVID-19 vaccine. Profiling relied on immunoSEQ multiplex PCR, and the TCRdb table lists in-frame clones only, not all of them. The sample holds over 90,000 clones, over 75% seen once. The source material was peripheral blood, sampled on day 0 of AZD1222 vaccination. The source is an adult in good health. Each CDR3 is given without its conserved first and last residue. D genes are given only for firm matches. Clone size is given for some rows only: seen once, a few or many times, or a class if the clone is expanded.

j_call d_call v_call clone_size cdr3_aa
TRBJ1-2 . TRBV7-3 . ASSRTVRDVYT
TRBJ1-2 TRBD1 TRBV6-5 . ASSHRGEDGGYT
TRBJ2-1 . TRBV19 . ASRRGVQTYNEQF
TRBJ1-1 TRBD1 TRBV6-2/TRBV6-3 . ASSGQVPEAF
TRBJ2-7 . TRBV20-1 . SATSEGY
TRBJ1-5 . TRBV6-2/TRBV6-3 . ASSYVGDQPQH
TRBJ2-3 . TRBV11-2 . ASSQRGTQY
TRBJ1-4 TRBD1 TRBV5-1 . ASSLGQGATNEKLF
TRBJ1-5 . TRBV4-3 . ASSQGRGVQPQH
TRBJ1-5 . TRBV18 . ASSPLRDQPQH
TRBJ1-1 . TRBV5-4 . ASSLVGQHSEAF
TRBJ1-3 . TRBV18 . ASSPGTQRGNTIY
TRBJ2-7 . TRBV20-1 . SASQGREQY
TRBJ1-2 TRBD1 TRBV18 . ASSPPSGTGYGYT
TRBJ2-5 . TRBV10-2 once ASSPSPSGTQY
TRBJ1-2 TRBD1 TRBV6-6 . ASSGQGDGYT
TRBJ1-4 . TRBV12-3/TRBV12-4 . ASSFERKLF
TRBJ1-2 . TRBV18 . ASSPGTAYYGYT
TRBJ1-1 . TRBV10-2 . ASSESGSLGSTEAF
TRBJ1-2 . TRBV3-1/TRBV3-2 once ASTSYVGSPDYD
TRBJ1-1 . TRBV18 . ASSPSDRTNTEAF
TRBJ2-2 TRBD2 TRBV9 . ASSLGTSVNTGELF
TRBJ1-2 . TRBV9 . ASSVATVTNYGYT
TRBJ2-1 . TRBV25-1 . ASSDQHEQF
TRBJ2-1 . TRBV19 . ASSPRTGRDEQF
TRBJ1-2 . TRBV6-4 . ASRTLGGGYT
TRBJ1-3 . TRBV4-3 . ASGQFSGNTIY
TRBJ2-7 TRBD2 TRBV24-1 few ATQDSGRGSYEQY
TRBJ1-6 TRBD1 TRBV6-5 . ASTPDRSYNSPLH
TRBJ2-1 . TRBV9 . ASSVATVRNEQF
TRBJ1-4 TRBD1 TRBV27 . ASSSLTGGIEKLF
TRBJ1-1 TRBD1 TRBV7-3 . ASSSRQGAEATF
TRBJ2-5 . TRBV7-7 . ASSFGETTGRQETQY
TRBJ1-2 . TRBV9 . ASKKGHDSGGYT
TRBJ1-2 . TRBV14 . ASSQDRNPGGYT
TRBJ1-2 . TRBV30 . AWRLTGSYGYT
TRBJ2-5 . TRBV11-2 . ASSLFWTEHDQETQY
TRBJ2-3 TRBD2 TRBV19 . ASSNTGGLFTDTQY
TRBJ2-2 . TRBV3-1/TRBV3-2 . ASSQNYRELF
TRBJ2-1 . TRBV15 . ATSPHRNEQF
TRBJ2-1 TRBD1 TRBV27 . ASSLLPDRAHEQF
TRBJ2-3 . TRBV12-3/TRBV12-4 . ASSLGYTDTQY
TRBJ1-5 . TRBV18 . ASSLEGLYSNQPQH
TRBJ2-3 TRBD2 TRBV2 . ASSERLAGSTDTQY
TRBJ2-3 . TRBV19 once ASSNRGTSTDTQY
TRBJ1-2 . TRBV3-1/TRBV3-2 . ASSPQTGYGYT
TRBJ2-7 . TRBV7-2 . ASSRGMGSVEQY
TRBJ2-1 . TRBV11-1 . ASSLRSSSYNEQF